This T cell receptor beta chain is drawn from a study of T cell responses to AZD1222 COVID-19 vaccine. Method: immunoSEQ multiplex PCR; TCRdb's copy keeps in-frame clones and lacks some. The top ten hold around 3.4% of the sample, which has 130,000 to 150,000 clones, around 88% seen once. The CDR3 consists of 15 residues. The V gene end was trimmed by 5 bases and the J gene end by 7 bases; junction bases not matched to a gene: 5. Germline V gene data show CDR1 as SNHLY and CDR2 as FYNNEI. This material consisted of peripheral blood, taken on day 0 of MenACWY control vaccination. The clonotype was recovered from an adult in good health. The V call is TRBV2, the J call TRBJ1-6; TRBD1 aligns across 10 bases. For the CDR3, the DNA is TGTGCCAGCAGTCAGGACAGGGGGGGAAATTCACCCCTCCACTTT. Translation gives CASSQDRGGNSPLHF. The full variable domain, with the rest looked up from reference TRBV2 and TRBJ1-6, is EPEVTQTPSHQVTQMGQEVILRCVPISNHLYFYWYRQILGQKVEFLVSFYNNEISEKSEIFDDQFSVERPDGSNFTLKIRSTKLEDSAMYFCASSQDRGGNSPLHFGNGTRLTVT.